Here is one T cell receptor (beta chain) with its context. Its antigen remains unidentified. This entry belongs to a study of cytomegalovirus exposure and HLA in healthy donors. Findings and limits, study-wide: Later on, an analysis found that several of the most significant clusters appeared to be linked to common viral pathogens, which included parvovirus B19. It was likely that a cluster of highly shared sequence variants was a sequencing artifact.

Germline-derived CDR1 and CDR2 are GTSNPN and SVGIG (reference sequence). The V gene end was trimmed by 5 bases and the J gene end by 4 bases; junction bases not matched to a gene: 7. CDR3 length: 13 amino acids. In the PCR, 60 Vbeta and 13 Jbeta primers were used. Some clones are missing from TCRdb's copy, which holds only in-frame ones; the method was immunoSEQ multiplex PCR. The sample lists about 60,000 clones; 70% were seen once. The receptor's source is a woman aged 55-70 years in good health and CMV-seropositive. The chain is built from TRBV30 and TRBJ1-2; the match to TRBD1 covers 7 bases. Sequenced: PBMCs. The CDR3 is CAWYLRGSYGYTF. CDR3 DNA sequence: TGTGCCTGGTACCTCAGGGGGAGCTATGGCTACACCTTC.